Here is one TCR beta chain with its context. The antigen remains undetermined. Trimming cost V 5 bases and J 0 bases, with 10 bases left between them. The CDR3 loop spans 14 amino acids. Germline values: CDR1 MNHEY, CDR2 SVGEGT. This entry is derived from a study of response to subunit inactivated influenza vaccine. Whole-study results and caveats: The authors offered the suggestion that each seasonal influenza vaccination recruits few new T cells.

TCRdb reprocessed the RT-PCR reads with MiXCR, giving one entry per CDR3 protein. The data show 300,000 to 350,000 distinct CDR3 sequences, 20% to 25% seen once. The sample consisted of PBMCs from blood, taken 21 months after vaccination. This TCR came from a man in his fifties or sixties who received an inactivated influenza vaccine. This chain uses TRBV6-2 or TRBV6-3 with TRBJ1-1; the D gene is possibly TRBD1 (5 bases). CDR3 region: CASSLGPMNTEAFF. As DNA, the CDR3 is TGTGCCAGCAGTCTGGGACCGATGAACACTGAAGCTTTCTTT.